This TCR beta chain is from a study of T cell responses to AZD1222 COVID-19 vaccine. Sequencing was performed with immunoSEQ multiplex PCR; in TCRdb, only in-frame clones are kept and a portion is missing. This table has around 99,000 clones, around nine tenths appearing once. V was trimmed by 4 bases and J by 2 bases, leaving 8 bases between them. Looked up from germline, CDR1 is LGHDT and CDR2 is YNNKEL (reference sequence). The CDR3 consists of 13 residues. The origin of this receptor is an adult who received the AZD1222 COVID-19 vaccine. The source material was peripheral blood, sampled 28 days after the second AZD1222 dose. The chain recombines TRBV3-1 (or the pseudogene TRBV3-2) with TRBJ1-1; unclear D gene. In DNA, the CDR3 is TGTGCCAGCAGCCTCACACCTAACACTGAAGCTTTCTTT. As protein: CASSLTPNTEAFF.